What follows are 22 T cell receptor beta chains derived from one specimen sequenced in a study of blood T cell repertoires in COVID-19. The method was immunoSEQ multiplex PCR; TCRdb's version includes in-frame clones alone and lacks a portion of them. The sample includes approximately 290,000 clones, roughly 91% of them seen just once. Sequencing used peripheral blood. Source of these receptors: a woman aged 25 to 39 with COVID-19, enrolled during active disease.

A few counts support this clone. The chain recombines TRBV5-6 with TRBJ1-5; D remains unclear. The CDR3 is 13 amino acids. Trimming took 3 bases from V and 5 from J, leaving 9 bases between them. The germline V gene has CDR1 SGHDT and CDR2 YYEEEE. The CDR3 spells CASSYGIHQPQHF. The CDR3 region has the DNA TGTGCCAGCAGCTACGGGATCCATCAGCCCCAGCATTTT.

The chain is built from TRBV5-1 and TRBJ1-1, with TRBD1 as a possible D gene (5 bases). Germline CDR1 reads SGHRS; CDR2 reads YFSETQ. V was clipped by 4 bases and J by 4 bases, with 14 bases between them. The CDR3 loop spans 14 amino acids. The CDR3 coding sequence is TGCGCCAGCAGCCCGGGACCGGGAGGCACTGAAGCTTTCTTT. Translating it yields CASSPGPGGTEAFF.

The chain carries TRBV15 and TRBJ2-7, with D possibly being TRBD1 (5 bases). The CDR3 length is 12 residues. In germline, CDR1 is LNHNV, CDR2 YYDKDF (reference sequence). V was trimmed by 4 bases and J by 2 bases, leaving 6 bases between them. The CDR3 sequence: CATSMTAYEQYF. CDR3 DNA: TGTGCCACCAGCATGACAGCCTACGAGCAGTACTTC.

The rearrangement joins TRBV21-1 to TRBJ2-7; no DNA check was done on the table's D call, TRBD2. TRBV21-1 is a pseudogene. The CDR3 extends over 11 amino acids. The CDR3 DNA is TGTGCCAGCAGCAGGGGGGACGAGCAGTACTTC. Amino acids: CASSRGDEQYF.

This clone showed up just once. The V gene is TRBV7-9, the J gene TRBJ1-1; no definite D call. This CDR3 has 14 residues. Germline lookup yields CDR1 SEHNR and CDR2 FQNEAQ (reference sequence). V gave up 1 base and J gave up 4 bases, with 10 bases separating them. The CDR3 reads CASSLGQTGTEAFF. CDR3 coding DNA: TGTGCCAGCAGCTTAGGGCAAACGGGCACTGAAGCTTTCTTT.

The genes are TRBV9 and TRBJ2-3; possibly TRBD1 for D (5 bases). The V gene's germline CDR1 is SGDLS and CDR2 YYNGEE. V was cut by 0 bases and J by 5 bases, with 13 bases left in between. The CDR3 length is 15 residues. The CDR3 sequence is CASSVGMLGVDTQYF. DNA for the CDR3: TGTGCCAGCAGCGTAGGGATGCTAGGGGTAGATACGCAGTATTTT. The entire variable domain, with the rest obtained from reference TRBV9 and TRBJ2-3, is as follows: DSGVTQTPKHLITATGQRVTLRCSPRSGDLSVYWYQQSLDQGLQFLIQYYNGEERAKGNILERFSAQQFPDLHSELNLSSLELGDSALYFCASSVGMLGVDTQYFGPGTRLTVL.

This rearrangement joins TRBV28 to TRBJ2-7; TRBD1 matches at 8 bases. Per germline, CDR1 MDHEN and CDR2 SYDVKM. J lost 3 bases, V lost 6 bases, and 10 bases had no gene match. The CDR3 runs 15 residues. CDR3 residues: CASSQGGTGGYEQYF. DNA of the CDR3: TGTGCCAGCAGCCAGGGCGGAACAGGGGGCTACGAGCAGTACTTC. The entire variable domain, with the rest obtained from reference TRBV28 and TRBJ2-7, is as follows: DVKVTQSSRYLVKRTGEKVFLECVQDMDHENMFWYRQDPGLGLRLIYFSYDVKMKEKGDIPEGYSVSREKKERFSLILESASTNQTSMYLCASSQGGTGGYEQYFGPGTRLTVT.

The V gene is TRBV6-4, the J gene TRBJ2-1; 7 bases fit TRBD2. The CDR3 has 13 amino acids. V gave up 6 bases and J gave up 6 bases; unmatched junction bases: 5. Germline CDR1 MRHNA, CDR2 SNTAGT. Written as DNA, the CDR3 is TGTGCCAGCAGGCGGGGACTACCCAATGAGCAGTTCTTC. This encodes CASRRGLPNEQFF.

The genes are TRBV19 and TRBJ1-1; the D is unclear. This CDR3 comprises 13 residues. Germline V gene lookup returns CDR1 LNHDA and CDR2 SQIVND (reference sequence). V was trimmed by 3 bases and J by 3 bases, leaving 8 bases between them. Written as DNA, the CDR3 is TGTGCCAGTAGTATCGGGGTCTACACTGAAGCTTTCTTT. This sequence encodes CASSIGVYTEAFF.

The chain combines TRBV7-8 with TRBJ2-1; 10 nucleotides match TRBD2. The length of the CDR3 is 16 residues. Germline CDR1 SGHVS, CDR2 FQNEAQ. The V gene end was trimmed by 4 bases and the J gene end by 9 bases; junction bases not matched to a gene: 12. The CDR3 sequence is CASSWALAGVIGEQFF. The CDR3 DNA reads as TGTGCCAGCAGCTGGGCCCTAGCGGGGGTGATAGGTGAGCAGTTCTTC.

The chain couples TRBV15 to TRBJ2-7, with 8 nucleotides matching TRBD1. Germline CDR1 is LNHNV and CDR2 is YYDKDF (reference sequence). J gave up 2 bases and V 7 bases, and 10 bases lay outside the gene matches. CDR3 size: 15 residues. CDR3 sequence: CATTTRQGAPYEQYF. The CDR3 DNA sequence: TGTGCCACCACCACTCGGCAGGGGGCTCCCTACGAGCAGTACTTC.

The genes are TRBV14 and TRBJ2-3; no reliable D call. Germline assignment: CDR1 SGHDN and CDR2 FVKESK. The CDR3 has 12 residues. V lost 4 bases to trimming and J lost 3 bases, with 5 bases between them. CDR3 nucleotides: TGTGCCAGCAGCCCTTTTACAGATACGCAGTATTTT. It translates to CASSPFTDTQYF.

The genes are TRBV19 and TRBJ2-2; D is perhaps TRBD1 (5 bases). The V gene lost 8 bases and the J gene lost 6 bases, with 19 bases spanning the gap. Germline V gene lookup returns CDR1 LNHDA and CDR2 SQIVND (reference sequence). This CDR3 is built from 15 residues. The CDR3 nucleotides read TGTGCCAGTGATCTACCAACAGGTAGACCCGGGGAGCTGTTTTTT. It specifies CASDLPTGRPGELFF.

CDR3 loop: CASSSGTDFFRPQHF. CDR3 nucleotides: TGTGCCAGCAGCTCCGGGACTGACTTCTTTAGGCCCCAGCATTTT. J is TRBJ1-5 and V is TRBV7-2; possibly TRBD1 for D (5 bases). The V end lost 4 bases, the J end lost 9 bases, and 19 bases lay between the germline ends. Germline assignment: CDR1 SGHTA and CDR2 FQGNSA. The CDR3 totals 15 residues. Complete variable domain (other parts from reference TRBV7-2 and TRBJ1-5): GAGVSQSPSNKVTEKGKDVELRCDPISGHTALYWYRQSLGQGLEFLIYFQGNSAPDKSGLPSDRFSAERTGGSVSTLTIQRTQQEDSAVYLCASSSGTDFFRPQHFGDGTRLSIL.

In DNA, the CDR3 is TGTGCCAGCGGACGGACAGGGGGTGATACGCAGTATTTT. It specifies CASGRTGGDTQYF. This rearrangement joins TRBV2 to TRBJ2-3; the match to TRBD1 covers 10 bases. The CDR3 is 13 amino acids. The junction had 5 bases not matched to a gene; V was cut back by 8 bases and J by 6 bases. Germline loops: CDR1 SNHLY, CDR2 FYNNEI.

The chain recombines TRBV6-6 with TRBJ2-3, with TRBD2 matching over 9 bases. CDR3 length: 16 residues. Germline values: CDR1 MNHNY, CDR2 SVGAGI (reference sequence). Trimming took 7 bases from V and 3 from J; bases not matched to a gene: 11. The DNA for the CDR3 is TGTGCCAGCACCCAGAGGGGACTAGCAGTAACAGATACGCAGTATTTT. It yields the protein CASTQRGLAVTDTQYF.

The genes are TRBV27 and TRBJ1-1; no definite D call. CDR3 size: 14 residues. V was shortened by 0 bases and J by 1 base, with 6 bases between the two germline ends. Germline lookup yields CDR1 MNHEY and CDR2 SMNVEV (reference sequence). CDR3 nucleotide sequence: TGTGCCAGCAGTTTATCGAGAGGGAACACTGAAGCTTTCTTT. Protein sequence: CASSLSRGNTEAFF.

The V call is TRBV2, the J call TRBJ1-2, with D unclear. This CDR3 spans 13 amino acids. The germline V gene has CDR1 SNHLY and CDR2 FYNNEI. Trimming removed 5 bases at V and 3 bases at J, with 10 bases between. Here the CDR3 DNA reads TGTGCCAGCAGTCCTACCGAGTACTATGGCTACACCTTC. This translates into CASSPTEYYGYTF.

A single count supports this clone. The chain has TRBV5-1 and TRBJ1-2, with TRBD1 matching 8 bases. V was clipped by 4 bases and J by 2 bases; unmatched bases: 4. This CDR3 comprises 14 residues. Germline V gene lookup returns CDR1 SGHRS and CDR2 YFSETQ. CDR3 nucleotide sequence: TGCGCCAGCAGCACGACAGGGGTGAACTATGGCTACACCTTC. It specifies CASSTTGVNYGYTF.

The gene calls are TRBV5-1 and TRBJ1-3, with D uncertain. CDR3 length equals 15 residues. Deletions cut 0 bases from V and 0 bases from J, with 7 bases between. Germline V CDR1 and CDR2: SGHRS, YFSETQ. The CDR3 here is CASSLVSSSGNTIYF. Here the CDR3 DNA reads TGCGCCAGCAGCTTGGTTTCTAGCTCTGGAAACACCATATATTTT.

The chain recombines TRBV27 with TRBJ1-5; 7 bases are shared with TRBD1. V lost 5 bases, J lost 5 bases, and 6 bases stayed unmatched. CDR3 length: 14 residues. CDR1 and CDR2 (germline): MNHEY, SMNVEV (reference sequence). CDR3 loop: CASSRGQTYQPQHF. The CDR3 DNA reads TGTGCCAGCAGTCGGGGACAGACTTATCAGCCCCAGCATTTT.

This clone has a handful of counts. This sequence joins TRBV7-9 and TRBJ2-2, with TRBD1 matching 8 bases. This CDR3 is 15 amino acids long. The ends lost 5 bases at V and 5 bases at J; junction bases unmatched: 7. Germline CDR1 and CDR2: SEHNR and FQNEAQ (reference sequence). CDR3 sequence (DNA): TGTGCCAGCAGCCTCGACAGGGGAGGAACCGGGGAGCTGTTTTTT. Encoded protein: CASSLDRGGTGELFF.